The clone carrying this T cell receptor (beta chain) was observed once. Per the authors' pipeline: Researchers report that nucleated cell counts were estimated from reference gene primer amplification. The table came from immunoSEQ multiplex PCR; TCRdb's copy has only in-frame clones and leaves some out. V, J and clone size are taken as reported in that table, and D and trimming were inferred from the DNA itself. The top ten clones hold 4% to 4.5% of a sample with roughly 140,000 clones, 65% to 80% of them seen once. V lost 9 bases to trimming and J lost 3 bases, with 15 bases between them. Germline CDR1 MDHEN, CDR2 SYDVKM. CDR3 size: 13 residues. This record comes from a study of blood T cell repertoires in COVID-19.

This receptor was obtained from a man in his sixties with acute or convalescent COVID-19. The chain has TRBV28 and TRBJ2-7, with TRBD2 as a possible D gene (6 bases). Sequencing was performed on peripheral blood. Written as DNA, the CDR3 is TGTGCCAGAGAAAAAGGGAGGAACTACGAGCAGTACTTC. As protein: CAREKGRNYEQYF.